The 8 T cell receptor beta chains presented below share a single source sample, sequenced in a study of cytomegalovirus exposure and HLA in healthy donors. The primer mix had 60 Vbeta and 13 Jbeta primers. Assay: immunoSEQ multiplex PCR; the TCRdb copy retains only in-frame clones and omits some. The table records more than 200,000 clones, around 80% of them present only once. Sequencing input: PBMCs. These receptors originate from a man aged 40-49 years in good health and CMV-seronegative.

The V and J genes are TRBV18 and TRBJ2-2, with D perhaps matching TRBD1 (5 bases). V was clipped by 0 bases and J by 5 bases, with 10 bases between them. Germline V gives CDR1 KGHSH, CDR2 LQKENI. CDR3 size: 15 residues. The CDR3 spells CASSPPAGLTGELFF. The DNA for the CDR3 is TGTGCCAGCTCACCACCGGCAGGGCTGACCGGGGAGCTGTTTTTT.

The V gene is TRBV28, the J gene TRBJ2-1; 8 bases map to TRBD1. CDR3 length: 13 residues. The V and J ends lost 10 bases and 5 bases, in that order; junction bases with no gene match: 7. Germline V lookup: CDR1 MDHEN, CDR2 SYDVKM. CDR3 bases: TGTGCCACCATGGGACAGGTTGACAATGAGCAGTTCTTC. Encoded protein: CATMGQVDNEQFF.

This clone was observed a few times. The chain links TRBV4-3 to TRBJ1-5; maybe TRBD1 (5 bases). Germline V gene sequence: CDR1 LGHNA, CDR2 YSLEER. Trimming took 0 bases from V and 3 from J, leaving 9 bases between them. This CDR3 spans 15 amino acids. In DNA, the CDR3 is TGCGCCAGCAGCCAAGAAATGGGGCTCAATCAGCCCCAGCATTTT. It encodes CASSQEMGLNQPQHF.

The rearrangement uses TRBV29-1 and TRBJ2-7; 9 bases line up with TRBD1. Germline assignment: CDR1 SQVTM and CDR2 ANQGSEA. The V segment lost 3 bases and the J segment 4 bases; nucleotides outside the gene matches: 4. This CDR3 spans 13 amino acids. The CDR3 DNA follows: TGCAGCGTTGATGGGACAGGGTCGTACGAGCAGTACTTC. Translated, it gives CSVDGTGSYEQYF.

The V call is TRBV29-1, the J call TRBJ1-1; a weak D match, TRBD1 (6 bases). Germline CDR1 reads SQVTM; CDR2 reads ANQGSEA. The CDR3 consists of 16 residues. V shed 8 bases and J shed 0 bases, with 22 bases lying between them. CDR3 protein: CSYSGASGTMNTEAFF. The CDR3 bases are TGCAGCTATTCTGGGGCTAGTGGGACAATGAACACTGAAGCTTTCTTT.

V is TRBV27 and J is TRBJ2-7; the match to TRBD1 covers 10 bases. The V and J ends lost 5 bases and 8 bases, in that order; junction bases with no gene match: 3. The CDR3 runs to 12 residues. The V gene's germline CDR1 is MNHEY and CDR2 SMNVEV (reference sequence). Here the CDR3 reads CASSTTGGQQYF. DNA for the CDR3: TGTGCCAGCAGTACGACAGGGGGCCAGCAGTACTTC.

V is TRBV5-1 and J is TRBJ2-1, with 7 nucleotides matching TRBD2. V shed 2 bases, J shed 4 bases, and the junction held 3 bases outside the gene matches. The CDR3 has 14 residues. Per the germline V gene, CDR1 is SGHRS and CDR2 is YFSETQ. The CDR3 here is CASSFGGEYNEQFF. The DNA of the CDR3 is TGCGCCAGCAGCTTTGGGGGGGAATACAATGAGCAGTTCTTC. The variable domain in full, with the rest retrieved from reference TRBV5-1 and TRBJ2-1, is KAGVTQTPRYLIKTRGQQVTLSCSPISGHRSVSWYQQTPGQGLQFLFEYFSETQRNKGNFPGRFSGRQFSNSRSEMNVSTLELGDSALYLCASSFGGEYNEQFFGPGTRLTVL.

The chain links TRBV28 to TRBJ2-7; TRBD2 matches 7 bases. Germline V gives CDR1 MDHEN, CDR2 SYDVKM. CDR3 length: 13 amino acids. After removal of 6 bases from V and 11 bases from J, the junction contained 13 bases not matched to a gene. The CDR3 loop reads CASRRAGVLLEYF. The CDR3 DNA reads TGTGCCAGCAGAAGGGCGGGAGTCTTACTGGAGTACTTC.